The clone carrying this T cell receptor (beta chain) was seen repeatedly, ten times or more. The ends were cut back, 1 base at V and 7 bases at J, with 6 bases in the middle. The CDR3 runs 12 residues. This sample was taken from a study of T-cell memory formation after mild COVID-19. Overall study context: The TCR clusters were mostly specific to one donor.

MiXCR was run by TCRdb on the 5' RACE reads, yielding one entry per CDR3 protein. The table includes 300,000 to 400,000 distinct CDR3 sequences, 15% to 20% detected once. The chain recombines TRBV12-3 or TRBV12-4 with TRBJ2-3; no definite D call. The TCR was taken from a man aged 18 to 30 who had mild COVID-19 (a few samples of this study predate the infection). Cell type and time point are not known. Sequencing used PBMCs or a T cell subset sorted from them (not recorded which). The DNA for the CDR3 is TGTGCCAGCAGTTTAGAGGGCTATACGCAGTATTTT. It encodes CASSLEGYTQYF.